This passage covers 6 T cell receptor beta chains from one sample sequenced in a study of blood T cells in healthy people across ages. A J-beta primer mix and a sample-barcoded 5' primer were used in a second PCR of roughly 7 to 12 cycles. MiXCR was run by TCRdb on the 5' RACE reads, yielding one entry per CDR3 protein. The sample lists hundreds of thousands of distinct CDR3 sequences; approximately 53% were seen once. The sequencing sample was made of blood. The source is a man in his forties or fifties in good health.

J is TRBJ2-1 and V is TRBV7-3; 8 nucleotides align to TRBD2. Looked up from germline, CDR1 is SGHTA and CDR2 is FQGTGA. The CDR3 contains 13 residues. The V gene end was trimmed by 4 bases and the J gene end by 10 bases; junction bases not matched to a gene: 6. CDR3 in amino acids: CASSSRGVGEQFF. The CDR3 DNA reads as TGTGCCAGCAGCTCGCGGGGGGTAGGGGAGCAGTTCTTC.

The V call is TRBV9, the J call TRBJ2-1, with D unclear. CDR1 SGDLS and CDR2 YYNGEE come from the germline V gene. The CDR3 has 13 residues. Trimming removed 0 bases from V and 4 bases from J, with 5 bases in between. The CDR3 DNA reads TGTGCCAGCAGCGTAGGGAAGTACAATGAGCAGTTCTTC. It encodes CASSVGKYNEQFF.

J is TRBJ2-5 and V is TRBV5-6; D not certain. The length of the CDR3 is 16 residues. Germline V lookup: CDR1 SGHDT, CDR2 YYEEEE. Trimming shortened V by 5 bases and J by 5 bases, and 22 bases separated the two germline ends. Here the CDR3 DNA reads TGTGCCAGCAGACATACCCGTAGACTTCTGGAGGAGACCCAGTACTTC. The encoded protein is CASRHTRRLLEETQYF.

The rearrangement uses TRBV20-1 and TRBJ2-3; TRBD1 matches at 8 bases. V shed 1 base, J shed 6 bases, and the junction held 9 bases outside the gene matches. The CDR3 loop spans 15 amino acids. Germline CDR1 is DFQATT and CDR2 is SNEGSKA (reference sequence). CDR3 DNA: TGCAGTGCTAGAGGGACAGGGACCCGTCTGGATACGCAGTATTTT. As protein: CSARGTGTRLDTQYF.

This chain links TRBV18 with TRBJ2-3; tentative D call: TRBD2 (5 bases). Trimming stripped 6 bases from V and 1 base from J, with 14 bases between. This CDR3 comprises 15 residues. Per the germline V gene, CDR1 is KGHSH and CDR2 is LQKENI. The CDR3 region is CASSQSQAGTDTQYF. The DNA of the CDR3 is TGTGCCAGCTCCCAGTCCCAAGCGGGCACAGATACGCAGTATTTT.

The chain employs TRBV20-1 and TRBJ1-6, with D maybe TRBD1 (5 bases). Trimming left V 0 bases short and J 7 bases short, with 7 bases between. Per the germline V gene, CDR1 is DFQATT and CDR2 is SNEGSKA (reference sequence). The CDR3 contains 13 residues. The CDR3 nucleotides are TGCAGTGCTAGAGACAGGGACAATTCACCCCTCCACTTT. It specifies CSARDRDNSPLHF.